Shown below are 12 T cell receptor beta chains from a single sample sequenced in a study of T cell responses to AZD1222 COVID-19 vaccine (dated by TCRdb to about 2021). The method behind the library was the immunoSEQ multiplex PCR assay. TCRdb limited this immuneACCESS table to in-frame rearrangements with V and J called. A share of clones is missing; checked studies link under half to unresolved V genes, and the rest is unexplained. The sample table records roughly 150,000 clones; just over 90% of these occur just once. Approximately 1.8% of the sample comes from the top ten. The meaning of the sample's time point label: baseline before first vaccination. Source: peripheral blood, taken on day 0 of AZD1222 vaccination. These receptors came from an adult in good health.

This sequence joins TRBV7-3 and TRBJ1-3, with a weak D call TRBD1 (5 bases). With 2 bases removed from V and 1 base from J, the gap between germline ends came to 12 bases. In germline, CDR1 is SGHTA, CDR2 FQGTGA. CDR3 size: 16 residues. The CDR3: CASSLVGGGSGNTIYF. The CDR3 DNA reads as TGTGCCAGCAGCTTAGTTGGCGGGGGATCTGGAAACACCATATATTTT.

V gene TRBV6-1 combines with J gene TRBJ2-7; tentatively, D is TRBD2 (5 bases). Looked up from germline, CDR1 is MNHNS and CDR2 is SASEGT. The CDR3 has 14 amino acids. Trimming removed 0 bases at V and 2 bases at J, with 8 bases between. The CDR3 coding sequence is TGTGCCAGCAGTGAAGCTGGGAGAGCCTACGAGCAGTACTTC. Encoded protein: CASSEAGRAYEQYF.

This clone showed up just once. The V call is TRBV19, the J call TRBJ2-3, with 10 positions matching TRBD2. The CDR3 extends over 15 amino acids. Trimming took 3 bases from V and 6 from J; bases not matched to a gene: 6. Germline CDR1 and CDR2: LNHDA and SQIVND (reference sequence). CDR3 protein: CASSILAGVSDTQYF. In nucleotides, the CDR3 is TGTGCCAGTAGTATCCTAGCGGGAGTAAGTGATACGCAGTATTTT.

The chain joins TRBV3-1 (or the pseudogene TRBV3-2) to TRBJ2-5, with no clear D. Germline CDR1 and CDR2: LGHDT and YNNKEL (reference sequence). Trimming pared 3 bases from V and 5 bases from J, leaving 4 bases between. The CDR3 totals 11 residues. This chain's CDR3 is CASSQKETQYF. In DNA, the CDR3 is TGTGCCAGCAGCCAGAAGGAGACCCAGTACTTC.

CDR3 nucleotide sequence: TGTGCCAGCAGTAGACGGGACAGGACCAATTCACCCCTCCACTTT. This translates into CASSRRDRTNSPLHF. V is TRBV28 and J is TRBJ1-6, with 8 bases aligning to TRBD1. J gave up 7 bases and V 5 bases, and 7 bases lay outside the gene matches. CDR1 and CDR2 from the germline V gene are MDHEN and SYDVKM. This CDR3 contains 15 residues.

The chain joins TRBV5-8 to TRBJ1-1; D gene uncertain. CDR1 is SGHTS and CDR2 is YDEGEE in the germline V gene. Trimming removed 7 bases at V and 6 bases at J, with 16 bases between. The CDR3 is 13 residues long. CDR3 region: CASQLWVRAEAFF. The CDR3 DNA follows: TGTGCCAGCCAATTATGGGTCCGGGCTGAAGCTTTCTTT.

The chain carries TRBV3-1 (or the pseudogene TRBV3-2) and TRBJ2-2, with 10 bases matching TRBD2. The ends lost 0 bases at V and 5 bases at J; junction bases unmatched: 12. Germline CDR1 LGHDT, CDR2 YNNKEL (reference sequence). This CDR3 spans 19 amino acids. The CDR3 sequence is CASSQEVPSGRPRTGELFF. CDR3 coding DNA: TGTGCCAGCAGCCAAGAAGTGCCTAGCGGGAGACCAAGGACCGGGGAGCTGTTTTTT.

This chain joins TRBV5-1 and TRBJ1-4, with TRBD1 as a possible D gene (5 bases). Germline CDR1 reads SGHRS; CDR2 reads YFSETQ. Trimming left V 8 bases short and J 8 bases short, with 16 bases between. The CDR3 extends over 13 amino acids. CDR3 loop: CARESREREKLFF. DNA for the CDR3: TGCGCCAGGGAGTCCAGGGAAAGGGAAAAACTGTTTTTT.

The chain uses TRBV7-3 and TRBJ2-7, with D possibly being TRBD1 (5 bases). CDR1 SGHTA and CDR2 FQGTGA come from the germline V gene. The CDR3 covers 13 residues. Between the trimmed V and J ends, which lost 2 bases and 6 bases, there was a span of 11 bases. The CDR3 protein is CASSLGVGVEQYF. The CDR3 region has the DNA TGTGCCAGCAGCTTAGGGGTAGGGGTCGAGCAGTACTTC.

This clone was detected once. CDR3 region: CASSPTATSGRATQYF. The CDR3 nucleotides are TGTGCCAGCTCACCTACCGCGACTAGCGGGAGGGCCACGCAGTATTTT. This chain links TRBV18 with TRBJ2-3, with 14 positions matching TRBD2. Germline loops: CDR1 KGHSH, CDR2 LQKENI. The CDR3 consists of 16 residues. Trimming cost V 3 bases and J 9 bases; bases outside gene matches: 8.

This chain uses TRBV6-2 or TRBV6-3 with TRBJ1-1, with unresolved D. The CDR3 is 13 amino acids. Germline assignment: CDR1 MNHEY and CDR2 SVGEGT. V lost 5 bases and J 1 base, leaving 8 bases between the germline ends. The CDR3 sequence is CASSIQTNTEAFF. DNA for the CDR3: TGTGCCAGCAGTATCCAAACGAACACTGAAGCTTTCTTT.

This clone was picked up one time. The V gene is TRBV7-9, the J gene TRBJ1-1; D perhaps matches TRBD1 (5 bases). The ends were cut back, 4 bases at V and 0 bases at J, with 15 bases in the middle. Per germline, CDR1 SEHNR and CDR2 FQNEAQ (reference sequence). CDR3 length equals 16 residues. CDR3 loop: CASSSSAWGMNTEAFF. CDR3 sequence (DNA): TGTGCCAGCAGCTCCTCAGCATGGGGGATGAACACTGAAGCTTTCTTT.